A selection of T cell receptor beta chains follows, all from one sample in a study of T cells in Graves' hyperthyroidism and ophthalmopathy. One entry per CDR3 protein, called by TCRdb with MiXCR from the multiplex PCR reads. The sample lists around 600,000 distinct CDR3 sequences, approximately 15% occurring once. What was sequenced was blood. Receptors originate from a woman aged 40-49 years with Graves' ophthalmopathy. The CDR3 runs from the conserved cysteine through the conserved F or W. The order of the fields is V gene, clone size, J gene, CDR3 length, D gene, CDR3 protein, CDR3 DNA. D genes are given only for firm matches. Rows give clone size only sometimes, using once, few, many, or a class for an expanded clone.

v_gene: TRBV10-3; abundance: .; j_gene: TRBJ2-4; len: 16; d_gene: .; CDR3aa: CAISDQVKGAKNIQYF; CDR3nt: TGTGCCATCAGTGATCAGGTTAAAGGGGCCAAAAACATTCAGTACTTC
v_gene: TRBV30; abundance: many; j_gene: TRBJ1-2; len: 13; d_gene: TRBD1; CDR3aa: CAWSGTANYGYTF; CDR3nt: TGTGCCTGGAGCGGGACAGCCAACTATGGCTACACCTTC
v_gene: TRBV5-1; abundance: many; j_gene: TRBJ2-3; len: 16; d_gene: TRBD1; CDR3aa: CASSRNDRGSTDTQYF; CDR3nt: TGCGCCAGCAGCCGGAACGACAGGGGAAGCACAGATACGCAGTATTTT
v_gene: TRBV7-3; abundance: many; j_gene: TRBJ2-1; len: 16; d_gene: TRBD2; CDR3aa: CASSLVAGGPYNEQFF; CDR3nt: TGTGCCAGCAGCTTAGTAGCGGGGGGGCCCTACAATGAGCAGTTCTTC
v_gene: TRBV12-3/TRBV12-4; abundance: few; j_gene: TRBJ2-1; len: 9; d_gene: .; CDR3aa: CAAGNEQFF; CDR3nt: TGTGCCGCGGGGAATGAGCAGTTCTTC
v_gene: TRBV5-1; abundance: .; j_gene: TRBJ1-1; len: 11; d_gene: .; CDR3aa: CASTGDSEAFF; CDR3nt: TGCGCCAGCACCGGTGACAGTGAAGCTTTCTTT
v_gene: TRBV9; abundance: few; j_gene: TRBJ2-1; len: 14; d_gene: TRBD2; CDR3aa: CASSSGGGQDEQFF; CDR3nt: TGTGCCAGCAGCTCCGGCGGGGGGCAAGATGAGCAGTTCTTC
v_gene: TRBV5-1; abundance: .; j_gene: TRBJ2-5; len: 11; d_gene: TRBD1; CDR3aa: CASSPGTGRYF; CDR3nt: TGCGCCAGCAGCCCCGGGACAGGGAGGTACTTC
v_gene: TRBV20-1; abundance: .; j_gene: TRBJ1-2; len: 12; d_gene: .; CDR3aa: CSATPGIDGYTF; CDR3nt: TGCAGTGCCACCCCCGGGATCGATGGCTACACCTTC
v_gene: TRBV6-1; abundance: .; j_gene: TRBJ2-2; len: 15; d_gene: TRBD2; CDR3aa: CASTLAGGVTGELFF; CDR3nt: TGTGCCAGCACCTTAGCGGGGGGGGTTACCGGGGAGCTGTTTTTT
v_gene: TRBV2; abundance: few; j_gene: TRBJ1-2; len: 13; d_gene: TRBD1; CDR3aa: CASSPQGVGGYTF; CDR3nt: TGTGCCAGCAGTCCACAGGGGGTGGGCGGCTACACCTTC
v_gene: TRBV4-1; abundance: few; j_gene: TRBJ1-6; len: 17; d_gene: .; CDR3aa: CASSQAPLGRINSPLHF; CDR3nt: TGCGCCAGCAGCCAAGCGCCCTTAGGACGAATAAATTCACCCCTCCACTTT
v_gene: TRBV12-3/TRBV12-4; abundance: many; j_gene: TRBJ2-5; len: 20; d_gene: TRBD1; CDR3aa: CASSFIRRFDDRGFGETQYF; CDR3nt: TGTGCCAGCAGTTTTATTAGACGATTTGACGACAGGGGGTTTGGGGAGACCCAGTACTTC
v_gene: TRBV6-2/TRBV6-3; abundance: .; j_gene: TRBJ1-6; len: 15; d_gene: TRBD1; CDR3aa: CASSYGGQGVSPLHF; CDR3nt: TGTGCCAGCAGTTACGGAGGACAGGGGGTTTCACCCCTCCACTTT
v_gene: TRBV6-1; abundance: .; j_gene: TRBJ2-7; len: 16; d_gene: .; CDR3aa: CASSPSSAGTLGEQYF; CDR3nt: TGTGCCAGCAGCCCCTCGTCAGCCGGGACTCTGGGCGAGCAGTACTTC